This record covers a single T cell receptor beta chain. No antigen is known for it. This sample is drawn from a study of vaccination and CD4 T cells after COVID-19. At the level of the study: Six males and four females constituted the convalescent cohort, two of whom were Hispanic.

An Oncomine TCR Beta short-read assay was used to sequence the DNA from cultured CD4+ T cells. TCRdb analysed the PCR reads with MiXCR anew, one entry per CDR3 protein. The data hold roughly 13,000 distinct CDR3 sequences, with about 60% observed a single time. Overall study findings and caveats: The study examined relatively few convalescent patients and included no early post-infection timepoints.

The CDR3 totals 14 residues. Germline CDR1 SNHLY, CDR2 FYNNEI. Deletions cut 5 bases from V and 2 bases from J, with 13 bases between. Treatment reported: roughly 10-day PBMC culture with coronavirus spike peptide pools or control peptides (ViraFEST assay). PCR-confirmed positives ranged from March to December 2020, preceding US Alpha, Beta and Delta variants. The sequencing sample was made of CD4+ T cells from blood, cultured in vitro. The receptor comes from a human donor who had recovered from COVID-19. The chain uses TRBV2 and TRBJ2-7, with D tentatively TRBD1 (6 bases). CDR3 in DNA: TGTGCCAGCAGTCCCACAGGGATCCCCTACGAGCAGTACTTC. Protein: CASSPTGIPYEQYF.